A selection of T cell receptor beta chains follows, all from one sample in a study of cytomegalovirus exposure and HLA in healthy donors. TCRdb's copy holds only in-frame clones and misses some; the assay was immunoSEQ multiplex PCR. This table holds about 130,000 clones, 80% found once. Sequencing was carried out using PBMCs. The receptors shown here come from a woman aged 40 to 55 in good health and CMV-seronegative. Both conserved end residues are part of each CDR3. Fields, in order: D gene, J gene, V gene, clone size, CDR3 protein, CDR3 DNA. The D gene is left open where the match is weak. Size values are once, few and many counts, or a class for expanded clones, and some rows have none.

TRBD2 TRBJ2-7 TRBV10-1 - CASTQRGSYEQYF TGCGCCAGCACGCAGCGGGGCTCCTACGAGCAGTACTTC
- TRBJ1-6 TRBV9 - CASSEGVDSPLHF TGTGCCAGCAGCGAGGGGGTTGATTCACCCCTCCACTTT
- TRBJ1-1 TRBV2 once CASKGRTEAFF TGTGCCAGCAAGGGGAGGACTGAAGCCTTCTTT
- TRBJ2-3 TRBV15 - CATSRDEERGTDTQYF TGTGCCACCAGCAGAGATGAGGAGAGGGGCACAGATACGCAGTATTTT
- TRBJ2-5 TRBV6-5 - CASSYSMVSQETQYF TGTGCCAGCAGTTACTCGATGGTCAGCCAAGAGACCCAGTACTTC
TRBD1 TRBJ1-6 TRBV6-5 - CASSYDGGGRGSPLHF TGTGCCAGCAGTTACGATGGAGGGGGCCGCGGTTCACCCCTCCACTTT
TRBD2 TRBJ2-7 TRBV6-1 - CASSGLAGGGYEQYF TGTGCCAGCAGTGGACTAGCGGGGGGCGGGTACGAGCAGTACTTC
TRBD1 TRBJ2-2 TRBV5-4 once CASSLATGQGDTGELFF TGTGCCAGCAGCTTGGCCACGGGACAGGGAGACACCGGGGAGCTGTTTTTT
TRBD1 TRBJ1-4 TRBV19 - CASSISDRANEKLFF TGTGCCAGTAGTATTTCGGACAGGGCGAATGAAAAACTGTTTTTT
TRBD1 TRBJ2-3 TRBV7-9 - CASSLEGRGHGDTQYF TGTGCCAGCAGCTTAGAGGGCAGGGGGCATGGAGATACGCAGTATTTT
- TRBJ1-1 TRBV13 - CASSLQSSGTEAFF TGTGCCAGCAGCTTACAATCTTCCGGCACTGAAGCTTTCTTT
- TRBJ2-7 TRBV7-2 - CASSLRRGSYEQYF TGTGCCAGCTCCCTGAGGCGGGGTTCCTACGAGCAGTACTTC
TRBD1 TRBJ1-1 TRBV19 - CASNRGYTEAFF TGTGCCAGTAACAGGGGGTATACTGAAGCTTTCTTT
- TRBJ1-2 TRBV7-9 - CASSLESGGVGYGYTF TGTGCCAGCAGCTTAGAATCGGGGGGCGTCGGCTATGGCTACACCTTC
- TRBJ2-7 TRBV5-6 - CASSRGYEQYF TGTGCCAGCAGTCGGGGCTACGAGCAGTACTTC